This TCR beta chain was sequenced in a study of cytomegalovirus exposure and HLA in healthy donors. Across the study: A subsequent analysis reported that the approximately 120 validation repertoires were produced on the same platform that had also been used for the roughly 700 first-cohort repertoires.

Of note for this clone: Its antigen is unknown.

Trimming left V 8 bases short and J 5 bases short, with 22 bases between. The CDR3 totals 16 residues. Looked up from germline, CDR1 is SEHNR and CDR2 is FQNEAQ (reference sequence). Regarding the study as a whole: Cytomegalovirus status was reportedly diagnosed by the classifier with high sensitivity and specificity. Subsequent analysis of the approximately 130 validation repertoires found a tendency for first-cohort TCR clusters to co-occur. Rarity marked most TCR sequences, yet some public TCRs occurred in many donors.

Sequencing was performed with immunoSEQ multiplex PCR; in TCRdb, only in-frame clones are kept and a portion is missing. Among 120,000 or so clones, 75% to 90% were seen once, and the ten largest hold about 4.5%. This rearrangement joins TRBV7-9 to TRBJ2-1; TRBD1 is a possible D gene (5 bases). The TCR sequence derives from a young man in good health and CMV-seropositive. Source material: PBMCs. CDR3 protein: CASAYLGVASDNEQFF. Here the CDR3 DNA reads TGTGCCAGCGCCTACCTAGGGGTAGCTTCAGACAATGAGCAGTTCTTC.